A single TCR beta chain is shown here with its context. The antigen is undetermined. One entry per CDR3 protein results from TCRdb running MiXCR on the 5' RACE reads. Here the sample spans about 250,000 distinct CDR3 sequences, about 30% being singletons. The data are from a study of CD8 T cells in ankylosing spondylitis. Study-wide results and caveats: Relatively rare in peripheral blood, disease-linked clones were also CD8+.

Trimming pared 4 bases from V and 3 bases from J, leaving 10 bases between. This CDR3 contains 13 residues. The V gene's germline CDR1 is SEHNR and CDR2 FQNEAQ (reference sequence). The chain employs TRBV7-9 and TRBJ2-7; D remains ambiguous. The sequenced sample was blood, either unsorted or a sorted T cell fraction (not recorded which). This clonotype was obtained from a male donor with ankylosing spondylitis or in good health (not recorded which). The CDR3 reads CASSSTDHYEQYF. CDR3 nucleotides: TGTGCCAGCAGCTCAACAGATCACTACGAGCAGTACTTC.